The T cell receptor (beta chain) described here comes from a study of regulatory T cells in long-lasting Graves disease. As for the study in general: Antithyroid drug use was under 3 months in newly diagnosed Graves' patients.

Study outcomes and limitations: Sample size was small, which may have lowered accuracy.

A remark on this clonotype: The antigen is unknown.

The time point denotes: newly diagnosed GD, antithyroid drugs for less than 3 months. RNA from PBMCs was the source of the TCR library. According to the study, TCR beta libraries were built with iRepertoire HTBI primers and CDR3-region Arm-PCR. Using its own MiXCR run on the multiplex PCR reads, TCRdb lists one record per CDR3 protein. The sample comprises around 480,000 distinct CDR3 sequences, approximately 16% of which are singletons, and 25% rests with the top ten. A further study also used this sample, focusing on T cells in Graves' hyperthyroidism and ophthalmopathy. In that study: Clinical symptoms, serum thyroxine, TRAb, thyroid ultrasound and orbital computed tomography informed diagnoses.

Sequences were derived from peripheral blood mononuclear cells (PBMCs), sampled at new diagnosis, from a patient treated with antithyroid drugs. This TCR came from a woman aged 40 to 65 with Graves disease.

Written as DNA, the CDR3 is TGTGCCAGCAGTTACCCAGGGTCCCCTGAAGCTTTCTTT. It translates to CASSYPGSPEAFF. The chain combines TRBV6-2 or TRBV6-3 with TRBJ1-1, with D perhaps matching TRBD1 (5 bases). From germline, CDR1 is MNHEY and CDR2 SVGEGT. V dropped 2 bases and J dropped 6 bases, with 10 bases sitting between them. The CDR3 sequence is 13 residues long.